This T cell receptor beta chain stems from a study of CD8+ T cells in alopecia areata. About the study: Patients remained on tofacitinib for 6 to 18 months and then went 6 months without it. General study findings and limits: Both scalp clonality and the expanded CD8+ clones among the top 100 showed a significant decrease with tofacitinib. Lesional tissue from the scalp (especially in alopecia totalis/universalis) showed higher clonality than normal scalp. Tofacitinib did not eliminate many expanded lesional clones from scalp or blood.

This clone was seen only once. What it recognizes is unknown. This CDR3 region has 12 residues. Germline V gene lookup returns CDR1 SQVTM and CDR2 ANQGSEA. Trimming removed 7 bases from V and 0 bases from J, with 9 bases in between. The treatment denotes: oral pan-JAK inhibitor, 5-10 mg twice daily. Sequencing templates came from extracted RNA that was reverse transcribed into cDNA. The table came from immunoSEQ multiplex PCR; TCRdb's copy has only in-frame clones and leaves some out. The table shows roughly 220,000 clones, with over 60% occurring only once. This chain uses TRBV29-1 with TRBJ1-2, with D hard to call. This sequence was found in a human donor with alopecia areata. Sequenced material: CD4+ T cells sorted from blood, taken between weeks 43 and 45, from a patient treated with tofacitinib. The CDR3 DNA reads as TGCAGCGCTGGAGACACTAACTATGGCTACACCTTC. This sequence encodes CSAGDTNYGYTF.